This T cell receptor beta chain was sequenced during a study of blood T cell repertoires in COVID-19. As for the study in general: Italy, Spain and the United States were the sources of the convalescent and acute COVID-19 samples. T cells, B-cell-depleted T cells, or PBMCs supplied cDNA or gDNA.

This CDR3 comprises 15 residues. CDR1 and CDR2 (germline): SGHTA, FQGNSA. V shed 5 bases and J 4 bases; nucleotides not matched to a gene: 6. Original analysis: Reference gene primer amplification yielded estimated nucleated cell counts. Clones were read by immunoSEQ multiplex PCR, and TCRdb kept only the in-frame ones, dropping some. V and J calls and clone size are those listed in that table; D and trimming were worked out from the DNA. The table records 130,000 or so clones, around 85% of them present only once. Specimen: peripheral blood. This rearrangement joins TRBV7-2 to TRBJ2-3; 10 bases map to TRBD2. The clonotype comes from a human donor in a cohort sampled during active COVID-19. CDR3 DNA: TGTGCCAGCAGCCATCAAAGCGGGGGGGCAGATACGCAGTATTTT. Its protein product is CASSHQSGGADTQYF.